The clone carrying this TCR beta chain was counted between two and nine times. Its antigen is still unknown. This CDR3 spans 15 amino acids. Per the germline V gene, CDR1 is LGHDT and CDR2 is YNNKEL (reference sequence). Trimming took 2 bases from V and 4 from J, leaving 12 bases between them. Profiling relied on immunoSEQ multiplex PCR, and the TCRdb table lists in-frame clones only, not all of them. The sample holds about 220,000 clones; over 75% are singletons and the top ten take approximately 12%. This specimen belongs to a study of Ad26.COV2.S vaccination and SARS-CoV-2 variants. Study-level background: The study gave Ad26.COV2.S intramuscularly, once or twice 56 days apart.

General study points: Considerable breadth of spike-specific CD8+ and CD4+ T cell responses has reportedly been documented following vaccination. Spike-specific TCR breadth was greater after Ad26.COV2.S than placebo.

Noted treatment: some 20 received Ad26.COV2.S at low or high dose, single or two shots; roughly five received placebo; per-sample allocation not given. Each sample was drawn 63 days after the first injection (of vaccine or placebo). This vaccine is an Ad26 vector that expresses the Wuhan-strain SARS-CoV-2 spike. The clonotype was recovered from a person between 18 and 60 years old who received the Ad26.COV2.S COVID-19 vaccine or a placebo. The source material was peripheral blood, sampled in a trial of Ad26.COV2.S vaccine versus placebo. This sequence joins TRBV3-1 (or the pseudogene TRBV3-2) and TRBJ1-3; no reliable D call. As DNA, the CDR3 is TGTGCCAGCAGCCAAAACCGGGGTTCAGGAAACACCATATATTTT. Translated, it gives CASSQNRGSGNTIYF.